This T cell receptor beta chain comes out of a study of T-cell memory formation after mild COVID-19. In the case of this clonotype: Its antigen is as yet unknown.

Notes on the study in general: Clones shrinking from day 15 to 85 showed even CD4/CD8 mixes; later expanders tilted CD4+. Those CD4+ clones that contracted were mainly in CM and EM (CD8+ ones in EMRA). Cross-reactive memory appears to have joined, as suggested by some responding clones showing up in pre-infection memory.

The CDR3 loop spans 13 amino acids. Looked up from germline, CDR1 is SGHAT and CDR2 is FQNNGV. V lost 5 bases to trimming and J lost 4 bases, with 11 bases between them. After 5'RACE with constant-segment primers, TCR alpha and TCR beta cDNA libraries carrying sample barcodes and UMIs were obtained. TCRdb re-called the 5' RACE reads through MiXCR, storing one row per CDR3 protein. Here the sample spans about 180,000 distinct CDR3 sequences, 18% being singletons. The sequenced sample consisted of PBMCs or a T cell subset sorted from them (not recorded which). The sequence was collected from a man aged 18 to 30 who had mild COVID-19 (a few samples of this study predate the infection). Cell type and time point are not known. The V gene is TRBV11-2, the J gene TRBJ1-2; D gene uncertain. The CDR3 DNA sequence: TGTGCCAGCAGCCCGGGTCTCCTCTATGGCTACACCTTC. It yields the protein CASSPGLLYGYTF.